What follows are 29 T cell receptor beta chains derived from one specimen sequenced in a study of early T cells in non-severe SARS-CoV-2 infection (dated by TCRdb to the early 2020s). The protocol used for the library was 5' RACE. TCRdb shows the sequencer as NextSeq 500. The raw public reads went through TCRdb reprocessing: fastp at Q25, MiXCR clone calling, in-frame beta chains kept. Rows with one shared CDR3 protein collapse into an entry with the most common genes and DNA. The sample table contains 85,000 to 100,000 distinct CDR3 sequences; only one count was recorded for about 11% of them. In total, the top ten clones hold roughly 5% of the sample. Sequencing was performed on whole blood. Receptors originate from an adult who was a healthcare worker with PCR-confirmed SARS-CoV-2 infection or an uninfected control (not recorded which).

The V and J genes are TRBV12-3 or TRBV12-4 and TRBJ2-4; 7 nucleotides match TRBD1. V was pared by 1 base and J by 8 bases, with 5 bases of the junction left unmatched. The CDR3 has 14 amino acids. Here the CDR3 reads CASSLEDRFHIQYF. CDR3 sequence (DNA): TGTGCCAGCAGTTTAGAGGACAGGTTTCACATTCAGTACTTC.

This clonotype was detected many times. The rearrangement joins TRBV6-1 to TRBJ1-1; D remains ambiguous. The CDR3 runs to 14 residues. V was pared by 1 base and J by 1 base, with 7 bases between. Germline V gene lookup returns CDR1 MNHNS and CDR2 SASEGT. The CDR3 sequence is CASSEETGNTEAFF. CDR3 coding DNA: TGTGCCAGCAGTGAAGAAACGGGGAACACTGAAGCTTTCTTT.

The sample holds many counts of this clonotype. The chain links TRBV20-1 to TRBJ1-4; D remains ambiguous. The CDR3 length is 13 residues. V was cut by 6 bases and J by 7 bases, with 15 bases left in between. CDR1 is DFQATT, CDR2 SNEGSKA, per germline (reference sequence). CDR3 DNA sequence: TGCAGTGCGAACTCAGAGGACGGTGAAAAACTGTTTTTT. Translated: CSANSEDGEKLFF.

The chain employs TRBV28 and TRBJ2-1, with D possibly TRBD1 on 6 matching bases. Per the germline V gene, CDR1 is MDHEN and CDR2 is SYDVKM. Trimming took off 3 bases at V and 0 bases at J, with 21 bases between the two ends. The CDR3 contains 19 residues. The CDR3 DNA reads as TGTGCCAGCAGTTTCCCTATGGGGACAAAAACCCCCTCCTACAATGAGCAGTTCTTC. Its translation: CASSFPMGTKTPSYNEQFF.

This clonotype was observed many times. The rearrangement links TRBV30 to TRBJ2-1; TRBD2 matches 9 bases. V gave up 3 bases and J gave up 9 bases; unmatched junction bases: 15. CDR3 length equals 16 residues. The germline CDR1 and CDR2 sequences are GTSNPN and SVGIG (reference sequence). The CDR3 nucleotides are TGTGCCTGGAGCAGCTTAGGGAGCGGGAGGACTTTTGAGCAGTTCTTC. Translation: CAWSSLGSGRTFEQFF.

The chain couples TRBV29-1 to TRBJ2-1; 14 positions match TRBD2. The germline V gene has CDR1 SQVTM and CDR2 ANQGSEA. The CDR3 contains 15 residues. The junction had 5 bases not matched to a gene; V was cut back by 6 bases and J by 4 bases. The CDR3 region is CSVRLAGGIYNEQFF. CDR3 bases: TGCAGCGTACGACTAGCGGGGGGGATATACAATGAGCAGTTCTTC.

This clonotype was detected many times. The CDR3 region has the DNA TGTGCCAGCAGTTGGAGCAGGAATGAGCAGTTCTTC. Residues: CASSWSRNEQFF. The rearrangement links TRBV12-3 or TRBV12-4 to TRBJ2-1; D not resolved. The V end lost 4 bases, the J end lost 7 bases, and 8 bases lay between the germline ends. This CDR3 has 12 residues.

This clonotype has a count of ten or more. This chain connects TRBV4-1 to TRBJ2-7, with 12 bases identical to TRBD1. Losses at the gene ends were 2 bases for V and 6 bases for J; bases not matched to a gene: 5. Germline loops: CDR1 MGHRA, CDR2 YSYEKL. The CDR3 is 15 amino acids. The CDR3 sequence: CASSQRDRGLLEQYF. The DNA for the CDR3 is TGCGCCAGCAGCCAAAGGGACAGGGGGCTCCTCGAGCAGTACTTC.

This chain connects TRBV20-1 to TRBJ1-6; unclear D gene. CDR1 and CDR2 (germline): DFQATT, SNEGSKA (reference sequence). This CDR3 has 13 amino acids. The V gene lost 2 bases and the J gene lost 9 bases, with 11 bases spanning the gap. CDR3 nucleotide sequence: TGCAGTGCTAGAACGGGAACTGGTTCACCCCTCCACTTT. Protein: CSARTGTGSPLHF.

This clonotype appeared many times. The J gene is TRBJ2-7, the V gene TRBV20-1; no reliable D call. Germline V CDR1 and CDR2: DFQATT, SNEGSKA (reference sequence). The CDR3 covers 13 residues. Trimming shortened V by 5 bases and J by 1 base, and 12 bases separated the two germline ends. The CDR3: CSAWVGPSYEQYF. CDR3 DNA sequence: TGCAGTGCTTGGGTTGGCCCATCCTACGAGCAGTACTTC.

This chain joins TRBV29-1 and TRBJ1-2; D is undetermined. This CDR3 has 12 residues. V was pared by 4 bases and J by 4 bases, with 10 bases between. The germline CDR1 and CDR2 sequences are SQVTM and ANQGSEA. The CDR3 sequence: CSVVGQSYGYTF. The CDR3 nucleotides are TGCAGCGTTGTCGGGCAGTCCTATGGCTACACCTTC. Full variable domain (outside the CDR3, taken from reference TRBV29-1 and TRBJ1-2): SAVISQKPSRDICQRGTSLTIQCQVDSQVTMMFWYRQQPGQSLTLIATANQGSEATYESGFVIDKFPISRPNLTFSTLTVSNMSPEDSSIYLCSVVGQSYGYTFGSGTRLTVV.

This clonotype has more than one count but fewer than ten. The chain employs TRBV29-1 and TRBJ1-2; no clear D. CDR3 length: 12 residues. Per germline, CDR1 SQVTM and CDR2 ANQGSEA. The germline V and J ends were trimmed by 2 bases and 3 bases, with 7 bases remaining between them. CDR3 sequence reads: CSVERDDYGYTF. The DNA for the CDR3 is TGCAGCGTTGAAAGGGATGACTATGGCTACACCTTC.

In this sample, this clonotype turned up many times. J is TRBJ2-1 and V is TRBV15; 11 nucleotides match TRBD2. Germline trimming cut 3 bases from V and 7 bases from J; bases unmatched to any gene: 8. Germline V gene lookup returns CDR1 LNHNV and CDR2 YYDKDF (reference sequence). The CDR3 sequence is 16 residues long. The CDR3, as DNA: TGTGCCACCAGCAGGCAGGTGACTAGCGGGATAAATGAGCAGTTCTTC. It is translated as CATSRQVTSGINEQFF.

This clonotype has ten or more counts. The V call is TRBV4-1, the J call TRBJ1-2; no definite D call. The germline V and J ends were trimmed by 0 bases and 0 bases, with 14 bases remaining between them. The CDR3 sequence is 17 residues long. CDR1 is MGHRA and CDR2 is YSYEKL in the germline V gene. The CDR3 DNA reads TGCGCCAGCAGCCAAGACAGTAATTTTCGGACTAACTATGGCTACACCTTC. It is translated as CASSQDSNFRTNYGYTF.

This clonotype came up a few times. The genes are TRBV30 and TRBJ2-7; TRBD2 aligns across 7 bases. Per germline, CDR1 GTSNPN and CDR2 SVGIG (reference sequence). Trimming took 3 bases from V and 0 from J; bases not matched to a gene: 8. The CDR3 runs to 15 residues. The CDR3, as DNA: TGTGCCTGGAGAGGTTGGGAGGGTTTCTCCTACGAGCAGTACTTC. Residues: CAWRGWEGFSYEQYF. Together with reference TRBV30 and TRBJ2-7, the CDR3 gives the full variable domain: SQTIHQWPATLVQPVGSPLSLECTVEGTSNPNLYWYRQAAGRGLQLLFYSVGIGQISSEVPQNLSASRPQDRQFILSSKKLLLSDSGFYLCAWRGWEGFSYEQYFGPGTRLTVT.

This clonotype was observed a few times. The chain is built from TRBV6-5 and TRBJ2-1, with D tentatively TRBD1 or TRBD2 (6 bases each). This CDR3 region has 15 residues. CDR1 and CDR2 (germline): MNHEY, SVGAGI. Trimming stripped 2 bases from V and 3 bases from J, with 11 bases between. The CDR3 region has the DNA TGTGCCAGCAGTTACACCGGGGGCGACTACAATGAGCAGTTCTTC. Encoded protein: CASSYTGGDYNEQFF.

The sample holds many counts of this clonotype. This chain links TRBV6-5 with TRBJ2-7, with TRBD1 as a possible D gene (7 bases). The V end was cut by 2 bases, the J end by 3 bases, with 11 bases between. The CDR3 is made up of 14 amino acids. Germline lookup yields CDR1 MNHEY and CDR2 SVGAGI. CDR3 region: CASSYGQGGYEQYF. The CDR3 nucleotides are TGTGCCAGCAGTTACGGGCAGGGGGGCTACGAGCAGTACTTC.

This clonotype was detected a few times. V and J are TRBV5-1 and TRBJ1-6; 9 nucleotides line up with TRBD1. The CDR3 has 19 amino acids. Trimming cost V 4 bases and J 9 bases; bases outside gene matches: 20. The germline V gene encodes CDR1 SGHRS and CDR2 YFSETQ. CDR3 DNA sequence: TGCGCCAGCAGCGGAAGGGGACAGGGATTACTTTTGTTGAGTTCACCCCTCCACTTT. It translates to CASSGRGQGLLLLSSPLHF. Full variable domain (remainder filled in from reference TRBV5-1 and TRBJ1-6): KAGVTQTPRYLIKTRGQQVTLSCSPISGHRSVSWYQQTPGQGLQFLFEYFSETQRNKGNFPGRFSGRQFSNSRSEMNVSTLELGDSALYLCASSGRGQGLLLLSSPLHFGNGTRLTVT.

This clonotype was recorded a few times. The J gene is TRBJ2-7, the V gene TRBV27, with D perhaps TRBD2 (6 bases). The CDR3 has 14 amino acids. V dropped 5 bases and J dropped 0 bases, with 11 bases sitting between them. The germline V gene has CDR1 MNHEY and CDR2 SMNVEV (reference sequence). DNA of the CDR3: TGTGCCAGCAGTACCATCGGGGGCTCCTACGAGCAGTACTTC. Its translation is CASSTIGGSYEQYF.

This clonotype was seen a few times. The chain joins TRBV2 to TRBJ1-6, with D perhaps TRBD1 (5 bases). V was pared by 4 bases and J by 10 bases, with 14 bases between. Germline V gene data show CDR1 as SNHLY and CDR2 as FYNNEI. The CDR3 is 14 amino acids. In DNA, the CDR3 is TGTGCCAGCAGTGTGGATGGAGGGGACTCACCCCTCCACTTT. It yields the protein CASSVDGGDSPLHF.

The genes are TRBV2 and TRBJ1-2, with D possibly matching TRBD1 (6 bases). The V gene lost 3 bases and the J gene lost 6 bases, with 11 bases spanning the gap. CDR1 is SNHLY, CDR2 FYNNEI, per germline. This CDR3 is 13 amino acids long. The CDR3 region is CASSDSGTHGYTF. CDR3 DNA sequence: TGTGCCAGCAGTGATAGTGGGACACATGGCTACACCTTC.

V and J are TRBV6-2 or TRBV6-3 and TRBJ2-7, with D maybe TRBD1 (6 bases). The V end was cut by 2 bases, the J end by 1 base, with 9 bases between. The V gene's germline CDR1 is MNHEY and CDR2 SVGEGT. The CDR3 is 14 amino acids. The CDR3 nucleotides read TGTGCCAGCAGTTACGGGGGCCAATCCTACGAGCAGTACTTC. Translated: CASSYGGQSYEQYF.

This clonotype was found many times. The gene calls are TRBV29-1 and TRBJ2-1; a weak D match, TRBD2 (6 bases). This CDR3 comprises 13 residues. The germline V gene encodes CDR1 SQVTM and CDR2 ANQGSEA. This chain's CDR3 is CSSSDRGYNEQFF. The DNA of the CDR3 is TGCAGTTCATCCGATCGGGGGTACAATGAGCAGTTCTTC.

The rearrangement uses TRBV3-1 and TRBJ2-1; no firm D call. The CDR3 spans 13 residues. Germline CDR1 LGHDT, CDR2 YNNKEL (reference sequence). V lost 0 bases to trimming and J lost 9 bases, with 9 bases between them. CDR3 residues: CASSQEGWGEQFF. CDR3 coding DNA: TGTGCCAGCAGCCAAGAAGGCTGGGGTGAGCAGTTCTTC.

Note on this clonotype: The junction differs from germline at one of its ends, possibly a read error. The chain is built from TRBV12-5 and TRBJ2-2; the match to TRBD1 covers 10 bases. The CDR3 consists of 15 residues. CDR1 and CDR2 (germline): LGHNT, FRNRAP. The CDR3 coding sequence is TGTGCTAGTGGTCTGACAGGGGGCAAGACCGGGCAGCTGTTTTTT. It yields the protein CASGLTGGKTGQLFF.

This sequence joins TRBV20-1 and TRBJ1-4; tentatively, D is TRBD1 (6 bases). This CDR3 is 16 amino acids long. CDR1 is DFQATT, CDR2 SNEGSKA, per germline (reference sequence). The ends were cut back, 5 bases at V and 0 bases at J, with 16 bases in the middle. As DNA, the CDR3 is TGCAGTGCTCCATTGACAGGCACAGCAACTAATGAAAAACTGTTTTTT. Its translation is CSAPLTGTATNEKLFF.

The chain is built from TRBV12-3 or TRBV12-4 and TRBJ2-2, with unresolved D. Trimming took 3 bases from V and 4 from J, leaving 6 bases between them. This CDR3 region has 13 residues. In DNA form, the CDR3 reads TGTGCCAGCAGTTTGTGGGCCACCGGGGAGCTGTTTTTT. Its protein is CASSLWATGELFF.

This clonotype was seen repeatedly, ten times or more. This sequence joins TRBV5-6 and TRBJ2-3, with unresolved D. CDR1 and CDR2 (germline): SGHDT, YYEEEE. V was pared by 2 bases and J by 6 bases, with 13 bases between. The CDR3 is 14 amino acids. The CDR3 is CASSLGSGIDTQYF. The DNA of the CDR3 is TGTGCCAGCAGCTTAGGGTCTGGTATTGATACGCAGTATTTT. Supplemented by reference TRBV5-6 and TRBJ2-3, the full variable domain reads DAGVTQSPTHLIKTRGQQVTLRCSPKSGHDTVSWYQQALGQGPQFIFQYYEEEERQRGNFPDRFSGHQFPNYSSELNVNALLLGDSALYLCASSLGSGIDTQYFGPGTRLTVL.

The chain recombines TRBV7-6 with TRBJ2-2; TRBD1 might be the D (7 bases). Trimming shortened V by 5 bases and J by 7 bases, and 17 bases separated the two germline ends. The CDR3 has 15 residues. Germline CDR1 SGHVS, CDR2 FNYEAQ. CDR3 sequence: CASSAQGGSVGELFF. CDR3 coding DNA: TGTGCCAGCAGCGCCCAGGGGGGCTCTGTCGGGGAGCTGTTTTTT.